The clone carrying this T cell receptor beta chain was observed at least ten times. These data are taken from a study of blood T cell repertoires in COVID-19. About the research overall: PBMCs, B-cell-depleted T cells, or T cells were the source of the cDNA or gDNA that made up the material.

Looked up from germline, CDR1 is SGHVS and CDR2 is FQNEAQ. V gave up 5 bases and J gave up 4 bases; unmatched junction bases: 11. The length of the CDR3 is 16 residues. Sequencing used immunoSEQ multiplex PCR; TCRdb keeps in-frame clones, though not all of them. Of some 160,000 clones in the sample, 83% were seen once. This sequence joins TRBV7-8 and TRBJ2-5, with 9 nucleotides matching TRBD1. Sequencing was carried out using peripheral blood. The sequence derives from a woman aged 80 or over with acute or convalescent COVID-19. CDR3 region: CASSPRPGQGRETQYF. Written as DNA, the CDR3 is TGTGCCAGCAGCCCCCGCCCGGGACAGGGTAGAGAGACCCAGTACTTC.